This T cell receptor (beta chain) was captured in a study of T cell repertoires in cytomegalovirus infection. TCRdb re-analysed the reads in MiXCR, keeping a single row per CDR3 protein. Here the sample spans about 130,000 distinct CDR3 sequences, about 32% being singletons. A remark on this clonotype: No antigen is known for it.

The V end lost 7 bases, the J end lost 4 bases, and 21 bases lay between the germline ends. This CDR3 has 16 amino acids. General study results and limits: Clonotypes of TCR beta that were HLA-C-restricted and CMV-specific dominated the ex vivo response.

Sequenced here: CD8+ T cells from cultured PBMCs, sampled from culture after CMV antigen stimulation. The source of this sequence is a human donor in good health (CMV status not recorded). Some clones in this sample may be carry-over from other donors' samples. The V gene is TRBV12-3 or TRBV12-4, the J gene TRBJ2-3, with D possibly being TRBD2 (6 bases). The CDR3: CASNLGRVWGADTQYF. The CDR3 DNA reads TGTGCCAGCAATCTCGGTCGGGTATGGGGGGCAGATACGCAGTATTTT.